This T cell receptor (beta chain) comes out of a study of blood T cell repertoires in COVID-19. The CDR3 is 13 residues long. The V gene lost 7 bases and the J gene lost 2 bases, with 12 bases spanning the gap. CDR1 LNHDA and CDR2 SQIVND come from the germline V gene (reference sequence). Some clones are missing from TCRdb's copy, which holds only in-frame ones; the method was immunoSEQ multiplex PCR. This table holds tens of thousands of clones, around 84% found once. Source material: peripheral blood. V usage is TRBV19 and J usage is TRBJ2-7; D gene ambiguous. This TCR was recovered from an elderly man with active COVID-19. CDR3 amino acids: CASTPEDTYEQYF. In nucleotides, the CDR3 is TGTGCCAGTACGCCAGAGGATACCTACGAGCAGTACTTC.